The 28 T cell receptor beta chains below all came from one sample that was sequenced in a study of CD8+CD57+ T cells in acquired aplastic anemia. The sequenced patients had an expansion of CD8+CD57+ cells seen by flow cytometry. TCR beta VDJ and CDR3 profiling used genomic DNA as template. Each CDR3 protein is one row after TCRdb ran MiXCR on the reads. Altogether under 500,000 distinct CDR3 sequences are present, 25% to 40% being singletons, with the ten largest covering 0.7% to 1%. What was sequenced was sorted CD4+, CD8+, or CD8+CD57+ T cells (not recorded which) from PBMCs. These receptors were obtained from a human donor with aplastic anemia.

The sample holds many counts of this clonotype. The V and J genes are TRBV7-8 and TRBJ1-2; D might be TRBD1 (5 bases). Germline loops: CDR1 SGHVS, CDR2 FQNEAQ. V dropped 0 bases and J dropped 2 bases, with 7 bases sitting between them. CDR3 length: 14 amino acids. DNA for the CDR3: TGTGCCAGCAGCTTAGCGCGGGACAACTATGGCTACACCTTC. Translating it yields CASSLARDNYGYTF.

The chain links TRBV11-2 to TRBJ2-1; the D is unclear. Germline-derived CDR1 and CDR2 are SGHAT and FQNNGV. The CDR3 is 15 residues long. V gave up 1 base and J gave up 7 bases, with 14 bases separating them. The CDR3 sequence: CASSLGGKTANEQFF. The DNA of the CDR3 is TGTGCCAGCAGCTTAGGTGGAAAGACGGCTAATGAGCAGTTCTTC.

This clonotype has a count of ten or more. The rearrangement joins TRBV20-1 to TRBJ2-7; D tentatively fits TRBD1 or TRBD2 (5 bases each). The germline V and J ends were trimmed by 3 bases and 2 bases, with 17 bases remaining between them. The germline CDR1 and CDR2 sequences are DFQATT and SNEGSKA (reference sequence). This CDR3 has 15 amino acids. The CDR3 DNA follows: TGCAGTGCTAGGGATCCGGGACGGAGAACCTACGAGCAGTACTTC. It encodes CSARDPGRRTYEQYF.

This clonotype was seen only a few times. A read error may explain this, as a much larger clone is one base away. CDR3 DNA: TGCAGCGTCGGACAAGCCCACACTGGAAGCACCATATATTTT. Residues: CSVGQAHTGSTIYF. The chain employs TRBV29-1 and TRBJ1-3; TRBD1 is a possible D gene (5 bases). The CDR3 totals 14 residues. Germline-derived CDR1 and CDR2 are SQVTM and ANQGSEA.

This clonotype was observed a few times. V and J are TRBV2 and TRBJ1-4; unclear D gene. The CDR3 length is 16 residues. Trimming pared 1 base from V and 0 bases from J, leaving 9 bases between. Germline CDR1 SNHLY, CDR2 FYNNEI. CDR3 bases: TGTGCCAGCAGTGAAGGGAGCTTGGCAACTAATGAAAAACTGTTTTTT. It is translated as CASSEGSLATNEKLFF.

This sequence joins TRBV30 and TRBJ1-4, with D possibly being TRBD1 (5 bases). CDR1 and CDR2 from the germline V gene are GTSNPN and SVGIG (reference sequence). This CDR3 is 13 amino acids long. V lost 2 bases and J lost 6, with 10 bases in between. The DNA for the CDR3 is TGTGCCTGGAGTATACGCAGGGATGAAAAACTGTTTTTT. Translating it yields CAWSIRRDEKLFF.

There are many counts of this clonotype. J is TRBJ1-1 and V is TRBV29-1, with unresolved D. The CDR3 sequence is 14 residues long. The germline V gene has CDR1 SQVTM and CDR2 ANQGSEA. The V and J ends lost 8 bases and 0 bases respectively, with 16 bases between them. CDR3 sequence reads: CSLSGPGMNTEAFF. DNA for the CDR3: TGCAGCTTATCTGGCCCGGGTATGAACACTGAAGCTTTCTTT.

This clonotype was seen a few times. J is TRBJ1-5 and V is TRBV20-1; the D gene is possibly TRBD1 (5 bases). Trimming pared 2 bases from V and 7 bases from J, leaving 12 bases between. Germline-derived CDR1 and CDR2 are DFQATT and SNEGSKA (reference sequence). The CDR3 is 13 residues long. The CDR3 reads CSARSQGVQPQHF. The CDR3 DNA is TGCAGTGCTAGAAGCCAGGGAGTACAGCCCCAGCATTTT.

This clonotype turned up a few times. The chain carries TRBV20-1 and TRBJ1-4; no reliable D call. Germline V CDR1 and CDR2: DFQATT, SNEGSKA (reference sequence). V dropped 2 bases and J dropped 7 bases, with 14 bases sitting between them. The CDR3 loop spans 14 amino acids. CDR3 sequence (DNA): TGCAGTGCTAGAAAATTGGATGATATTGAAAAACTGTTTTTT. Translation gives CSARKLDDIEKLFF.

Concerning this clonotype: With a much larger clone just one base away, this may be a read error. As the CDR3 is not closed by the conserved phenylalanine or tryptophan, this likely results from a read error. V is TRBV7-3 and J is TRBJ1-1; 8 bases are a match to TRBD1. The CDR3 is 12 residues long. Germline trimming cut 5 bases from V and 8 bases from J; bases unmatched to any gene: 4. Germline assignment: CDR1 SGHTA and CDR2 FQGTGA. CDR3 residues: CASSVTGAEAFL. The CDR3 DNA reads TGTGCCAGCAGCGTGACAGGGGCCGAAGCTTTCCTT.

This clonotype has just a few counts. This chain uses TRBV6-5 with TRBJ1-6; D gene uncertain. Germline V gene sequence: CDR1 MNHEY, CDR2 SVGAGI. The CDR3 has 15 residues. Between the trimmed V and J ends, which lost 1 base and 1 base, there was a span of 5 bases. CDR3 amino acids: CASSYLESYNSPLHF. CDR3 nucleotides: TGTGCCAGCAGTTACTTAGAGTCCTATAATTCACCCCTCCACTTT.

The CDR3 region is CASSLPGTTYEQYF. The CDR3 nucleotides read TGTGCCAGCAGCTTACCTGGTACCACCTACGAGCAGTACTTC. The chain carries TRBV7-8 and TRBJ2-7; D is uncertain. V gave up 2 bases and J gave up 2 bases, with 10 bases separating them. The germline V gene has CDR1 SGHVS and CDR2 FQNEAQ. This CDR3 has 14 amino acids.

The V call is TRBV5-1, the J call TRBJ1-1; tentative D call: TRBD1 (6 bases). Germline V CDR1 and CDR2: SGHRS, YFSETQ. The CDR3 consists of 14 residues. With 5 bases removed from V and 1 base from J, the gap between germline ends came to 12 bases. CDR3 residues: CASREVGANTEAFF. As DNA, the CDR3 is TGCGCCAGCAGGGAGGTGGGGGCGAACACTGAAGCTTTCTTT.

V is TRBV25-1 and J is TRBJ2-7, with TRBD1 identical over 10 bases. The CDR3 consists of 16 residues. Germline V gene sequence: CDR1 MGHDK, CDR2 SYGVNS. V was pared by 3 bases and J by 3 bases, with 8 bases of the junction left unmatched. CDR3 loop: CASSDPGTGVVYEQYF. The CDR3 DNA reads TGTGCCAGCAGTGACCCAGGGACAGGGGTAGTCTACGAGCAGTACTTC.

This clonotype is a singleton in its sample. V usage is TRBV28 and J usage is TRBJ2-1, with 7 bases matching TRBD1. The CDR3 loop spans 12 amino acids. CDR1 is MDHEN and CDR2 is SYDVKM in the germline V gene. The trim removed 8 bases at V and 10 bases at J, leaving 8 bases unmatched. The CDR3: CASQTGPGEQFF. The CDR3, as DNA: TGTGCCAGCCAGACAGGGCCGGGGGAGCAGTTCTTC.

This clonotype has at least ten counts. The chain couples TRBV19 to TRBJ2-1; D possibly corresponds to TRBD1 (6 bases). Trimming took off 0 bases at V and 9 bases at J, with 12 bases between the two ends. Looked up from germline, CDR1 is LNHDA and CDR2 is SQIVND (reference sequence). CDR3 size: 14 residues. CDR3 residues: CASSIDPTGFEQFF. The CDR3, as DNA: TGTGCCAGTAGTATAGACCCTACAGGGTTTGAGCAGTTCTTC.

This clonotype was counted at least ten times. The rearrangement uses TRBV7-2 and TRBJ2-7, with D possibly being TRBD1 (6 bases). Germline-derived CDR1 and CDR2 are SGHTA and FQGNSA. The length of the CDR3 is 16 residues. Trimming removed 5 bases from V and 0 bases from J, with 17 bases in between. The DNA for the CDR3 is TGTGCCAGCAGCCGCCCCTGGGGGACAAGCTCCTACGAGCAGTACTTC. Residues: CASSRPWGTSSYEQYF.

The CDR3 nucleotides read TGCGCCAGCAGCCAAGTAGGGTTACTCAATCAGCCCCAGCATTTT. Residues: CASSQVGLLNQPQHF. V and J are TRBV4-1 and TRBJ1-5; D uncertain. The CDR3 is made up of 15 amino acids. From germline, CDR1 is MGHRA and CDR2 YSYEKL. Trimming removed 1 base at V and 3 bases at J, with 10 bases between.

This clonotype was seen only a few times. The chain uses TRBV5-4 and TRBJ1-2; D is perhaps TRBD1 (6 bases). Trimming pared 4 bases from V and 6 bases from J, leaving 13 bases between. Germline CDR1 is SGHNT and CDR2 is YYREEE (reference sequence). This CDR3 comprises 13 residues. CDR3: CASSPQGEDGYTF. The CDR3 DNA is TGTGCCAGCAGCCCACAGGGCGAGGATGGCTACACCTTC.

This chain joins TRBV25-1 and TRBJ1-2; 12 bases fit TRBD1. Trimming cost V 4 bases and J 8 bases; bases outside gene matches: 2. Germline loops: CDR1 MGHDK, CDR2 SYGVNS. This CDR3 is built from 13 residues. The CDR3, as DNA: TGTGCCAGCAGTGGGGGGACAGGGGGCGGCTACACCTTC. This codes for CASSGGTGGGYTF.

This clonotype showed up many times. This chain uses TRBV20-1 with TRBJ2-7; D possibly corresponds to TRBD1 (6 bases). The germline V gene encodes CDR1 DFQATT and CDR2 SNEGSKA (reference sequence). This CDR3 contains 11 residues. Between the trimmed V and J ends, which lost 5 bases and 6 bases, there was a span of 11 bases. CDR3 coding DNA: TGCAGTGCTCCCCTAGGGGGCGAGCAGTACTTC. Encoded protein: CSAPLGGEQYF.

This clonotype was counted only a few times. The V gene is TRBV6-1, the J gene TRBJ1-2; TRBD1 matches 9 bases. V dropped 4 bases and J dropped 7; count of bases not matched to a gene: 4. Germline V CDR1 and CDR2: MNHNS, SASEGT. The CDR3 loop spans 13 amino acids. DNA for the CDR3: TGTGCCAGCAGTGCCACAGGGGGCTTTGGCTACACCTTC. Its translation: CASSATGGFGYTF.

This clonotype was seen more than once but under ten times. Here the CDR3 DNA reads TGTGCCAGCAGTCAATACAATCAGCCCCAGCATTTT. This gives the protein CASSQYNQPQHF. The rearrangement uses TRBV9 and TRBJ1-5; D ambiguous. V lost 5 bases, J lost 3 bases, and 6 bases lay in between. Germline V gives CDR1 SGDLS, CDR2 YYNGEE. This CDR3 comprises 12 residues. The full variable domain, completed using reference TRBV9 and TRBJ1-5, is DSGVTQTPKHLITATGQRVTLRCSPRSGDLSVYWYQQSLDQGLQFLIQYYNGEERAKGNILERFSAQQFPDLHSELNLSSLELGDSALYFCASSQYNQPQHFGDGTRLSIL.

This clonotype showed up many times. The chain combines TRBV7-9 with TRBJ1-2; 9 nucleotides agree with TRBD1. Germline values: CDR1 SEHNR, CDR2 FQNEAQ (reference sequence). The CDR3 is 17 residues long. V was pared by 4 bases and J by 3 bases, with 12 bases of the junction left unmatched. Here the CDR3 DNA reads TGTGCCAGCAGCTCCGTCGGTTTCCGGGACAGGGACTATGGCTACACCTTC. Translation: CASSSVGFRDRDYGYTF.

Note on this clonotype: A read error may be the cause here, since a much bigger clone is one base away. The rearrangement joins TRBV9 to TRBJ1-4, with D unresolved. Trimming shortened V by 5 bases and J by 10 bases, and 12 bases separated the two germline ends. CDR3 length: 12 amino acids. Germline V CDR1 and CDR2: SGDLS, YYNGEE. CDR3 DNA: TGTGCCAGCAGTCTATTCGGTGGAAAACTGTTTTTT. It is translated as CASSLFGGKLFF.

This clonotype has only a few counts. The chain has TRBV7-3 and TRBJ2-1; no definite D call. This CDR3 contains 13 residues. Trimming took off 2 bases at V and 11 bases at J, with 13 bases between the two ends. Germline loops: CDR1 SGHTA, CDR2 FQGTGA. The CDR3: CASSLEYQDQQFF. The CDR3 region has the DNA TGTGCCAGCAGCTTAGAGTACCAGGACCAGCAGTTCTTC.

This clonotype has just a few counts. The V gene is TRBV5-1, the J gene TRBJ1-5, with D perhaps TRBD1 (5 bases). Germline V gene data show CDR1 as SGHRS and CDR2 as YFSETQ. The CDR3 has 13 amino acids. V lost 5 bases and J 6 bases, leaving 12 bases between the germline ends. This chain's CDR3 is CASRIDSSQPQHF. As DNA, the CDR3 is TGCGCCAGCAGAATTGACAGTAGTCAGCCCCAGCATTTT. Filled out from reference TRBV5-1 and TRBJ1-5, the complete variable domain reads KAGVTQTPRYLIKTRGQQVTLSCSPISGHRSVSWYQQTPGQGLQFLFEYFSETQRNKGNFPGRFSGRQFSNSRSEMNVSTLELGDSALYLCASRIDSSQPQHFGDGTRLSIL.

This chain joins TRBV24-1 and TRBJ2-1; 7 nucleotides match TRBD1. CDR3 length: 15 residues. CDR1 is KGHDR, CDR2 SFDVKD, per germline. The ends lost 3 bases at V and 6 bases at J; junction bases unmatched: 7. CDR3 in DNA: TGTGCCACCAGTGATGAGGAGACAGGGACCAATGAGCAGTTCTTC. Encoded protein: CATSDEETGTNEQFF.